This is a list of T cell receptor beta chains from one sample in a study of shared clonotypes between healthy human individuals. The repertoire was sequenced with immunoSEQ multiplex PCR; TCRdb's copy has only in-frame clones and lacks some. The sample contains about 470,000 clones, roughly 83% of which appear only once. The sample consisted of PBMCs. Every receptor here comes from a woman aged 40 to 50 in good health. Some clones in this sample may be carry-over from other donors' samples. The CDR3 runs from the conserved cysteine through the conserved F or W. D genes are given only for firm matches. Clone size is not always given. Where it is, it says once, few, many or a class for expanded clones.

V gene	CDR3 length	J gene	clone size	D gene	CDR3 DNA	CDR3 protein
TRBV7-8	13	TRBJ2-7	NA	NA	TGTGCCAGCAGCTTAGTTAGGGGTTACGAGCAGTACTTC	CASSLVRGYEQYF
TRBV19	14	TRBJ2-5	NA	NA	TGTGCCAGTAGTATAGGAACAACTCAAGAGACCCAGTACTTC	CASSIGTTQETQYF
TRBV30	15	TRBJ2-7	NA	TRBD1	TGTGCCTGGACCCGCCCATCGACAGGGACCTACGAGCAGTACTTC	CAWTRPSTGTYEQYF
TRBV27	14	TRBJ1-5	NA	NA	TGTGCCAGCAGTTTATCGGTGGGGAATCAGCCCCAGCATTTT	CASSLSVGNQPQHF
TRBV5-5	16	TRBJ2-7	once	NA	TGTGCCAGCAGCTTATCAGGGATAAGCGCTAACTACGAGCAGTACTTC	CASSLSGISANYEQYF
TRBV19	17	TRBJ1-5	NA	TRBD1	TGTGCCAGTAGTTCGCCGACAGGGGGCTTTCGCAATCAGCCCCAGCATTTT	CASSSPTGGFRNQPQHF
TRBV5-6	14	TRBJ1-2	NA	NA	TGTGCCAGCAGCAACTACTGGGACAACTATGGCTACACCTTC	CASSNYWDNYGYTF
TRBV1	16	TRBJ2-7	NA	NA	TGCACCAGCAGCCAAGGTCTAGCGGGAGGGTTGTACGAGCAGTACTTC	CTSSQGLAGGLYEQYF
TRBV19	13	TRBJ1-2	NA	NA	TGTGCCAGTAGTTCCTCAGGGAACTATGGCTACACCTTC	CASSSSGNYGYTF
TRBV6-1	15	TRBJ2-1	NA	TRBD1	TGTGCCAGCACCACCGACAGGGCCCTCTACAATGAGCAGTTCTTC	CASTTDRALYNEQFF
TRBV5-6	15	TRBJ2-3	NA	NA	TGTGCCAGCAGCTTGTGGGCTGTCAGGACAGATACGCAGTATTTT	CASSLWAVRTDTQYF
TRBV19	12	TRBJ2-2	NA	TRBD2	TGTGCCACCAATAGCGGGACCGGGGAGCTGTTTTTT	CATNSGTGELFF
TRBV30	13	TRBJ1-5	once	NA	TGTGCCTGGAGTCACAGAAGTGAACAGCCCCAGCATTTT	CAWSHRSEQPQHF
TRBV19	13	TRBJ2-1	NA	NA	TGTGCCAGTAACCTCGGGACTCACAATGAGCAGTTCTTC	CASNLGTHNEQFF
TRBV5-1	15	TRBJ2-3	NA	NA	TGCGCCAGCAGACTCGGACAGGGAGGGGCAGATACGCAGTATTTT	CASRLGQGGADTQYF
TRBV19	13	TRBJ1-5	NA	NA	TGTGCCAGTAGTTTGTCAGGGGATCAGCCCCAGCATTTT	CASSLSGDQPQHF
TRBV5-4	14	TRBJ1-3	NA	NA	TGTGCCAGCAGCCGCGAGCGGGCTGGAAACACCATATATTTT	CASSRERAGNTIYF
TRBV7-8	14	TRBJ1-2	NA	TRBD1	TGTGCCAGCAGCTTGCAGGGGGCCGGCTATGGCTACACCTTC	CASSLQGAGYGYTF
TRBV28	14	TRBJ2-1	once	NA	TGTGCCACCCATGGGGATTCTACCTACAATGAGCAGTTCTTC	CATHGDSTYNEQFF
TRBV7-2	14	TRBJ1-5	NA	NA	TGTGCCAGCAGCGCAAACTCACAGGATCAGCCCCAGCATTTT	CASSANSQDQPQHF
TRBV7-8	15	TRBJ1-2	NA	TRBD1	TGTGCCAGCAGCTTAGGACCCAGGGGGCAGGTTGGCTACACCTTC	CASSLGPRGQVGYTF
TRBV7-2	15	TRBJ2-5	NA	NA	TGTGCCAGCAGCGTTAGCGACGGTGGCCAAGAGACCCAGTACTTC	CASSVSDGGQETQYF
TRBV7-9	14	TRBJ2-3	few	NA	TGTGCCAGCAGCACTAGCCAATTAGTATATACGCAGTATTTT	CASSTSQLVYTQYF
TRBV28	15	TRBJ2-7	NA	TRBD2	TGTGCCAGCAGCGAGGGACTAGCGGGAACAGGCGAGCAGTACTTC	CASSEGLAGTGEQYF
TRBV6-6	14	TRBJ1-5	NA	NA	TGTGCCAGCAGTTACTCGCAGGGCAATCAGCCCCAGCATTTT	CASSYSQGNQPQHF
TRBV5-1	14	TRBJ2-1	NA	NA	TGCGCCAGCAGCTTGGGAGAGGGTTACAATGAGCAGTTCTTC	CASSLGEGYNEQFF
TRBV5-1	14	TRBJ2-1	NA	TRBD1	TGCGCCAGCCGGCCCGGGACAGGGGACAATGAGCAGTTCTTC	CASRPGTGDNEQFF
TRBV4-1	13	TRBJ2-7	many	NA	TGCGCCAGCAGTCCCGGGGCAGCCTACGAGCAGTACTTC	CASSPGAAYEQYF
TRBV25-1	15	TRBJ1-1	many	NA	TGTGCCAGCAGTGTACACGGTGGACAGAACACTGAAGCTTTCTTT	CASSVHGGQNTEAFF
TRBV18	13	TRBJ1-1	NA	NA	TGTGCCAGCTCACCAACGGCAGGGTCTGAAGCTTTCTTT	CASSPTAGSEAFF
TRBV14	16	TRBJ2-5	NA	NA	TGTGCCAGCAGCCCCGGGGGCGGGGGATCCGGAGAGACCCAGTACTTC	CASSPGGGGSGETQYF
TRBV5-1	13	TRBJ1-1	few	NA	TGCGCCAGCAGCTCCGATCCTTCCACTGAAGCTTTCTTT	CASSSDPSTEAFF
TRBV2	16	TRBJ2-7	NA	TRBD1	TGTGCCAGCAGCATCGGGGGGGGACAGGGGCCGTACGAGCAGTACTTC	CASSIGGGQGPYEQYF
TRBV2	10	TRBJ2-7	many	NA	TGTGCCAGCAGTCTCCACGAGCAGTACTTC	CASSLHEQYF
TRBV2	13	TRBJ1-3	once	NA	TGTGCCAGCAGTGCCGGACGGTGGAACACCATATATTTT	CASSAGRWNTIYF
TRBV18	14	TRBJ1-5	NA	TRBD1	TGTGCCAGCTCCTCGACAGGGTTGGGTCAGCCCCAGCATTTT	CASSSTGLGQPQHF
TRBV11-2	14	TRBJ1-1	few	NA	TGTGCCAGCAGCTTCACTTCAGGGTACACTGAAGCTTTCTTT	CASSFTSGYTEAFF
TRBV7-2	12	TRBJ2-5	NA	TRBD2	TGTGCCAGCAGGGGCGGGGGAGAGACCCAGTACTTC	CASRGGGETQYF
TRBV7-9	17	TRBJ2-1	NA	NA	TGTGCCAGCAGCCCACAGGCCAGGCTACGCTCCTACAATGAGCAGTTCTTC	CASSPQARLRSYNEQFF
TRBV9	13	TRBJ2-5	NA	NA	TGTGCCAGCAGCGTTGGAATTCAAGAGACCCAGTACTTC	CASSVGIQETQYF
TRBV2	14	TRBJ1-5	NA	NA	TGTGCCAGCAGTGAGGCAGGACGCAATCAGCCCCAGCATTTT	CASSEAGRNQPQHF
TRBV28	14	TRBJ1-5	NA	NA	TGTGCCAGCAGTTCAGTAAATAGCAATCAGCCCCAGCATTTT	CASSSVNSNQPQHF
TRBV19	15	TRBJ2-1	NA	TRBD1	TGTGCCAGTAGTATCCTTGGACAGGGCATAAATGAGCAGTTCTTC	CASSILGQGINEQFF
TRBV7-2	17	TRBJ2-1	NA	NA	TGTGCCAGCAGCTTATTCCGTTCCGGGAGCTCCTACAATGAGCAGTTCTTC	CASSLFRSGSSYNEQFF
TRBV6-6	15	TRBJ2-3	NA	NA	TGTGCCAGCAGTTACTCGAGACGGAACACAGATACGCAGTATTTT	CASSYSRRNTDTQYF
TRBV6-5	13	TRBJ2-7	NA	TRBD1	TGTGCCAGCAGCCCCTTTTCAGGGGGCGAGCAGTACTTC	CASSPFSGGEQYF